This T cell receptor (beta chain) was obtained from a study of technical replicates of blood from a few donors. CDR1 is SGDLS, CDR2 YYNGEE, per germline. The CDR3 is 15 residues long. Trimming removed 0 bases from V and 3 bases from J, with 10 bases in between. The table came from immunoSEQ multiplex PCR; TCRdb's copy has only in-frame clones and leaves some out. The data hold roughly 69,000 clones, with 95% to 97% observed a single time. V is TRBV9 and J is TRBJ2-1; D unclear. This receptor was identified in a human donor in good health. Sequencing was performed on T cells isolated from PBMCs. This CDR3 reads CASSVGPEFYNEQFF. The CDR3 nucleotides are TGTGCCAGCAGCGTAGGTCCGGAGTTCTACAATGAGCAGTTCTTC.